This TCR beta chain comes out of a study of human T cells and chemical hapten exposure. In the study overall: Small pooled library volume differences mainly caused per-sample TCR yield variation.

As to time point: patch test 1, 2 weeks after DPC sensitization. Treatment of the sample: therapeutic diphenylcyclopropenone sensitization with weekly scalp DPC. CDR1 and CDR2 from the germline V gene are SGHVS and FNYEAQ. V dropped 5 bases and J dropped 5 bases, with 17 bases sitting between them. This CDR3 region has 15 residues. At least ten counts were recorded for this clonotype. As yet, its antigen is unknown. Study-wide findings and caveats: Compared with pre-sensitization or healthy control sets, expanded TCRs clustered more.

Individual cDNA molecules received unique molecular identifiers in the library. MiXCR was run by TCRdb on the RACE reads, yielding one entry per CDR3 protein. The sample has fewer than 500,000 distinct CDR3 sequences, more than 4.5% seen once. V is TRBV7-6 and J is TRBJ2-3; D may be TRBD1 or TRBD2 (5 bases each). The sequences come from whole blood, collected in connection with sensitization to the hapten diphenylcyclopropenone (DPC). The TCR sequence derives from a woman in her 50s with alopecia areata. Some clones in this sample may be carry-over from other donors' samples. The CDR3 nucleotides read TGTGCCAGCAGCCGGCCCTACGGGGCCGAAGATACGCAGTATTTT. This encodes CASSRPYGAEDTQYF.